The 23 T cell receptor beta chains presented below share a single source sample, sequenced in a study of blood T cell repertoires in COVID-19. Clones were sequenced by immunoSEQ multiplex PCR, and TCRdb holds only the in-frame ones, with some missing. This sample has roughly 150,000 clones, with 65% to 85% found just once. The sequencing sample was made of peripheral blood. These TCRs come from a woman older than 75 with acute or convalescent COVID-19.

V gene TRBV6-5 combines with J gene TRBJ1-2; a weak D match, TRBD1 (6 bases). The V end was cut by 8 bases, the J end by 4 bases, with 11 bases between. CDR1 and CDR2 (germline): MNHEY, SVGAGI. CDR3 length: 12 residues. The CDR3 region is CASSGQSYGYTF. CDR3 in DNA: TGTGCCAGCTCTGGACAGAGCTATGGCTACACCTTC.

The chain is built from TRBV5-1 and TRBJ2-7, with TRBD2 identical over 9 bases. The CDR3 spans 16 residues. V dropped 1 base and J dropped 0; count of bases not matched to a gene: 5. CDR1 and CDR2 from the germline V gene are SGHRS and YFSETQ. Here the CDR3 reads CASSLRTSVSSYEQYF. The CDR3 DNA reads as TGCGCCAGCAGCTTGAGGACTAGCGTGAGCTCCTACGAGCAGTACTTC.

The rearrangement joins TRBV3-1 (or the pseudogene TRBV3-2) to TRBJ2-7; D is unclear. V shed 1 base and J shed 0 bases, with 10 bases lying between them. The germline gives CDR1 LGHDT, CDR2 YNNKEL (reference sequence). This CDR3 has 15 residues. CDR3 region: CASSQGQRLSYEQYF. CDR3 DNA sequence: TGTGCCAGCAGCCAAGGTCAGCGCCTCTCCTACGAGCAGTACTTC.

V gene TRBV27 combines with J gene TRBJ1-2; tentative D call: TRBD1 (6 bases). The length of the CDR3 is 15 residues. Trimming shortened V by 2 bases and J by 4 bases, and 14 bases separated the two germline ends. Germline CDR1 reads MNHEY; CDR2 reads SMNVEV (reference sequence). CDR3 DNA sequence: TGTGCCAGCAGTTTACAAGGAGTAGGGGGCTATGGCTACACCTTC. Translated: CASSLQGVGGYGYTF.

This clone was counted between two and nine times. The chain has TRBV6-6 and TRBJ2-7; no clear D gene. Germline loops: CDR1 MNHNY, CDR2 SVGAGI (reference sequence). CDR3 length equals 13 residues. Trimming removed 2 bases at V and 7 bases at J, with 12 bases between. The CDR3 sequence: CASSYGPTGEQYF. The CDR3 coding sequence is TGTGCCAGCAGTTACGGCCCGACCGGGGAGCAGTACTTC.

The chain has TRBV2 and TRBJ2-2, with D tentatively TRBD1 (6 bases). Deletions cut 6 bases from V and 4 bases from J, with 9 bases between. The CDR3 spans 13 residues. Looked up from germline, CDR1 is SNHLY and CDR2 is FYNNEI. CDR3 loop: CASSRGFTGELFF. In nucleotides, the CDR3 is TGTGCCAGCAGCAGGGGTTTCACCGGGGAGCTGTTTTTT.

The chain uses TRBV2 and TRBJ2-1; possibly TRBD1 for D (5 bases). V gave up 7 bases and J gave up 1 base, with 8 bases separating them. Germline CDR1 reads SNHLY; CDR2 reads FYNNEI. This CDR3 comprises 13 residues. CDR3 bases: TGTGCCAGCAAGCAGGGATCCTACAATGAGCAGTTCTTC. Its translation: CASKQGSYNEQFF. The complete variable domain, with remaining parts taken from reference TRBV2 and TRBJ2-1, reads EPEVTQTPSHQVTQMGQEVILRCVPISNHLYFYWYRQILGQKVEFLVSFYNNEISEKSEIFDDQFSVERPDGSNFTLKIRSTKLEDSAMYFCASKQGSYNEQFFGPGTRLTVL.

The V and J genes are TRBV11-2 and TRBJ2-5; D gene ambiguous. This CDR3 has 12 amino acids. Trimming stripped 1 base from V and 4 bases from J, with 4 bases between. CDR1 and CDR2 (germline): SGHAT, FQNNGV. The CDR3 loop is CASSLVGETQYF. In DNA form, the CDR3 reads TGTGCCAGCAGCTTAGTCGGAGAGACCCAGTACTTC.

The genes are TRBV19 and TRBJ1-4; D uncertain. Germline loops: CDR1 LNHDA, CDR2 SQIVND (reference sequence). This CDR3 is 15 amino acids long. The V and J ends lost 6 bases and 0 bases respectively, with 11 bases between them. CDR3 amino acids: CASRVIDTTNEKLFF. CDR3 in DNA: TGTGCCAGTAGGGTAATAGATACAACTAATGAAAAACTGTTTTTT.

This clone was observed a few times. The chain employs TRBV7-2 and TRBJ2-3, with 8 bases identical to TRBD2. J lost 8 bases, V lost 4 bases, and 14 bases had no gene match. Germline values: CDR1 SGHTA, CDR2 FQGNSA. CDR3 length: 16 amino acids. The CDR3 region is CASSSVFGGASTTQYF. As DNA, the CDR3 is TGTGCCAGCAGCTCGGTCTTCGGGGGGGCTTCGACTACGCAGTATTTT.

The chain carries TRBV6-6 and TRBJ2-7, with TRBD1 identical over 8 bases. Germline trimming cut 6 bases from V and 4 bases from J; bases unmatched to any gene: 8. Per the germline V gene, CDR1 is MNHNY and CDR2 is SVGAGI (reference sequence). The CDR3 contains 14 residues. The CDR3 coding sequence is TGTGCCAGCAGCCTGGACAGGGATCGGTACGAGCAGTACTTC. Translated, it gives CASSLDRDRYEQYF.

The rearrangement links TRBV10-2 to TRBJ1-1; D possibly corresponds to TRBD1 (6 bases). V was clipped by 4 bases and J by 3 bases, with 9 bases between them. CDR3 length equals 13 residues. Germline V gene data show CDR1 as WSHSY and CDR2 as SAAADI. The CDR3 nucleotides are TGCGCCAGCAGTGCCGGGACACACACTGAAGCTTTCTTT. It codes for CASSAGTHTEAFF.

The genes are TRBV24-1 and TRBJ2-3; TRBD1 agrees at 10 bases. J gave up 5 bases and V 4 bases, and 8 bases lay outside the gene matches. Per the germline V gene, CDR1 is KGHDR and CDR2 is SFDVKD. This CDR3 is 16 amino acids long. The CDR3 DNA reads as TGTGCCACCAGTGACCCCCGGGACAGGGGTGTAGATACGCAGTATTTT. Translating it yields CATSDPRDRGVDTQYF.

The rearrangement links TRBV10-2 to TRBJ2-1; 8 bases agree with TRBD2. The CDR3 contains 15 residues. Germline V gene data show CDR1 as WSHSY and CDR2 as SAAADI. Trimming at V came to 2 bases and at J to 0 bases, leaving 0 bases not matched to a gene. The chain's CDR3 is CASSEGTSSYNEQFF. In nucleotides, the CDR3 is TGCGCCAGCAGTGAGGGGACTAGCTCCTACAATGAGCAGTTCTTC.

This chain links TRBV12-5 with TRBJ1-1; 7 bases fit TRBD1. This CDR3 comprises 12 residues. Losses at the gene ends were 9 bases for V and 5 bases for J; bases not matched to a gene: 6. Per germline, CDR1 LGHNT and CDR2 FRNRAP. CDR3 sequence reads: CASGTGVTEAFF. The CDR3 DNA is TGTGCTAGCGGTACAGGGGTTACTGAAGCTTTCTTT.

The V call is TRBV6-5, the J call TRBJ1-2; the D gene is possibly TRBD1 (6 bases). Germline CDR1 MNHEY, CDR2 SVGAGI. The length of the CDR3 is 13 residues. Trimming cost V 7 bases and J 4 bases, with 13 bases left between them. The CDR3 DNA reads TGTGCCAGCACTCCAGACAGGTCCTATGGCTACACCTTC. Its translation is CASTPDRSYGYTF.

The chain has TRBV10-2 and TRBJ2-1, with 14 nucleotides matching TRBD2. Germline V lookup: CDR1 WSHSY, CDR2 SAAADI. J lost 8 bases, V lost 4 bases, and 10 bases had no gene match. There are 17 residues in the CDR3. The CDR3 DNA reads as TGCGCCAGCAGTGGCCCGACTAGCGGGGGGGCTGGTTATGAGCAGTTCTTC. This encodes CASSGPTSGGAGYEQFF.

The chain joins TRBV19 to TRBJ1-5; D is undetermined. V was shortened by 7 bases and J by 0 bases, with 10 bases between the two germline ends. The CDR3 has 14 residues. Germline V gives CDR1 LNHDA, CDR2 SQIVND (reference sequence). The CDR3 bases are TGTGCCAGTACGGTCCCTAATAGCAATCAGCCCCAGCATTTT. Translation: CASTVPNSNQPQHF. The entire variable domain, with the rest obtained from reference TRBV19 and TRBJ1-5, is as follows: DGGITQSPKYLFRKEGQNVTLSCEQNLNHDAMYWYRQDPGQGLRLIYYSQIVNDFQKGDIAEGYSVSREKKESFPLTVTSAQKNPTAFYLCASTVPNSNQPQHFGDGTRLSIL.

CDR3 DNA sequence: TGTGCCAGCAGCTTCGTCCCCAACGTCTGGGGGGTGGGTGAGCAGTTCTTC. The encoded protein is CASSFVPNVWGVGEQFF. V gene TRBV5-6 combines with J gene TRBJ2-1, with D possibly TRBD2 on 6 matching bases. The CDR3 runs 17 residues. The germline V gene encodes CDR1 SGHDT and CDR2 YYEEEE. Trimming removed 2 bases from V and 9 bases from J, with 24 bases in between.

This chain's CDR3 is CASRFQGGNIQYF. The CDR3 bases are TGTGCCAGCAGATTTCAGGGGGGAAACATTCAGTACTTC. The chain employs TRBV6-5 and TRBJ2-4, with D perhaps TRBD1 (7 bases). This CDR3 is built from 13 residues. Per germline, CDR1 MNHEY and CDR2 SVGAGI. Trimming shortened V by 6 bases and J by 6 bases, and 12 bases separated the two germline ends.

The chain combines TRBV6-1 with TRBJ1-2; D ambiguous. The V gene lost 2 bases and the J gene lost 0 bases, with 7 bases spanning the gap. Germline CDR1 reads MNHNS; CDR2 reads SASEGT. This CDR3 is built from 14 residues. Here the CDR3 reads CASSEWGANYGYTF. In DNA, the CDR3 is TGTGCCAGCAGTGAATGGGGAGCTAACTATGGCTACACCTTC.

DNA of the CDR3: TGCGCCAGCAGCCAAGATAGTAATAAAAAAGAGACCCAGTACTTC. Protein sequence: CASSQDSNKKETQYF. This rearrangement joins TRBV4-1 to TRBJ2-5; D gene uncertain. V lost 0 bases and J lost 3, with 11 bases in between. This CDR3 has 15 residues. CDR1 MGHRA and CDR2 YSYEKL come from the germline V gene.

This chain joins TRBV27 and TRBJ1-4; 7 bases are a match to TRBD1. CDR3 length: 17 residues. V shed 2 bases and J 8 bases; nucleotides not matched to a gene: 14. The germline CDR1 and CDR2 sequences are MNHEY and SMNVEV (reference sequence). In DNA, the CDR3 is TGTGCCAGCAGTTTAGGTTCACTTTCTAGCAGGGGGGAAAAACTGTTTTTT. Its protein product is CASSLGSLSSRGEKLFF.